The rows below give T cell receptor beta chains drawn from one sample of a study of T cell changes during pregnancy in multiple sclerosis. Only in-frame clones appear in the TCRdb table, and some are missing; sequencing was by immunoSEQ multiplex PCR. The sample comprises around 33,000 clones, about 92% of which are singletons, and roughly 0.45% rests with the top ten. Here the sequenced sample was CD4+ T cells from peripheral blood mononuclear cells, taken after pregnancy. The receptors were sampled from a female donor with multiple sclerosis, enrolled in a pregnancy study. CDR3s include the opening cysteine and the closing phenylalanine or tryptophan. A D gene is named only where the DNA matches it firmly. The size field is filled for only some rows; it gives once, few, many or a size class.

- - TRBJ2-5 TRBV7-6 TGTGCCAGCAGCTTAGCATCGTCGACGAGGGAGACCCAGTACTTC CASSLASSTRETQYF
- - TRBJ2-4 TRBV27 TGTGCCCGCGACGCGGGGTGGGTAGCCAAAAACATTCAGTACTTC CARDAGWVAKNIQYF
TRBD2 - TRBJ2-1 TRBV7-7 TGTGCCAGCAGCCCCGCTAGCGGGGCTAATGAGCAGTTCTTC CASSPASGANEQFF
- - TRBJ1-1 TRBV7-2 TGTGCCAGCAGGTTAGGGAATATTGGGGAGACTGAAGCTTTCTTT CASRLGNIGETEAFF
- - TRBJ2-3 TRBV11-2 TGTGCCAGCAGCGGGGGGAGCACAGATACGCAGTATTTT CASSGGSTDTQYF
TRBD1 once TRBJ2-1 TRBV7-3 TGTGCCAGCAGCTTAAGGGACAGGGTGGTCAATGAGCAGTTCTTC CASSLRDRVVNEQFF
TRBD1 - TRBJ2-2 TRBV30 TGTGCCTGGAGCCGACAGGGGGTCACCGGGGAGCTGTTTTTT CAWSRQGVTGELFF
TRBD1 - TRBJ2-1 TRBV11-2 TGTGCCAGCAGCTTTCGGACGGGACAGCTATACAATGAGCAGTTCTTC CASSFRTGQLYNEQFF
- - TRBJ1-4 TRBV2 TGTGCCAGCAATCGGCAGGAAGCTGAAAAACTGTTTTTT CASNRQEAEKLFF
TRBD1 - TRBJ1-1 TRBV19 TGTGCCAGTAGTATACAGGGGGCGATGGCTGAAGCTTTCTTT CASSIQGAMAEAFF
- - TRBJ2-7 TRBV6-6 TGTGCCAGCAGTTACCAGGGAAGCGAGCAGTACTTC CASSYQGSEQYF
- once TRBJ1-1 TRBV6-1 TGTGCCACCGGGGGGGGAGGGAAGAACACTGAAGCTTTCTTT CATGGGGKNTEAFF
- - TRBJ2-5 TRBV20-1 TGCAGTGCACCAGAACAAGAGACCCAGTACTTC CSAPEQETQYF
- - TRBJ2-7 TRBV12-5 TGTGCTAGTGGTTTGCCCCCCTCCGAGCAGTACTTC CASGLPPSEQYF
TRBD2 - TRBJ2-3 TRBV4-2 TGTGCCAGCAGCCCCGGGACTAGCGGGATGCCAGATACGCAGTATTTT CASSPGTSGMPDTQYF
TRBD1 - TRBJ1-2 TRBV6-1 TGTGCCAGCAGCCTTGACAGGGTGGGGTCCACCTTC CASSLDRVGSTF
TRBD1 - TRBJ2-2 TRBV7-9 TGTGCCAGCAGAACTACAGGGGGGCCGGCCGGGGAGCTGTTTTTT CASRTTGGPAGELFF
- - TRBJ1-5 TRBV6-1 TGTGCCAGCAGGGACAGCCGCAGCAATCAGCCCCAGCATTTT CASRDSRSNQPQHF
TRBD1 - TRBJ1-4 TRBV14 TGTGCCAGCAGCCGACAGGGGGAACAAAAACTGTTTTTT CASSRQGEQKLFF
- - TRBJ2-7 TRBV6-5 TGTGCCAGCAGTTACTCGGGGGCCAAATACGAGCAGTACTTC CASSYSGAKYEQYF
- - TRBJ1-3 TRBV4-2 TGTGCCAGCAGCCAAGATTTAGCGAACTCTGGAAACACCATATATTTT CASSQDLANSGNTIYF
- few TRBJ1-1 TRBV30 TGTGCCTGGAGTGTTAGAGGGATTAACACTGAAGCTTTCTTT CAWSVRGINTEAFF
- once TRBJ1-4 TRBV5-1 TGCGCCAGCAGCACGGGGAACCCGAATGAAAAACTGTTTTTT CASSTGNPNEKLFF
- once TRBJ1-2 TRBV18 TGTGCCAGCGTTTCACGAATTCAGGGGCAGGCTAACTATGGCTACACCTTC CASVSRIQGQANYGYTF
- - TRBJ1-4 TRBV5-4 TGTGCCAGCAGCTTGGGAGGCAGGGTTAATGAAAAACTGTTTTTT CASSLGGRVNEKLFF
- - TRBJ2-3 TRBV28 TGTGCCAGCACTACCAGGGCGGATACGCAGTATTTT CASTTRADTQYF
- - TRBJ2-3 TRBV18 TGTGCCAGCTCACCATCCCAGGGCACAGATACGCAGTATTTT CASSPSQGTDTQYF
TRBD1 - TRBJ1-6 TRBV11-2 TGTGCCAGCAGCTTAGGGGACAGGTCCCTCCACTTT CASSLGDRSLHF
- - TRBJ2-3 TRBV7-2 TGTGCCAGCAGCTTGTTCGGAGATACGCAGTATTTT CASSLFGDTQYF
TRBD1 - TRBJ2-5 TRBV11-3 TGTGCCAGCAGCTCTGGACAGGGGATGGAGGAGACCCAGTACTTC CASSSGQGMEETQYF
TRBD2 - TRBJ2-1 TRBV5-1 TGCGCCAGCAGCCTACCCACTAGCGGGAGCAATGAGCAGTTCTTC CASSLPTSGSNEQFF
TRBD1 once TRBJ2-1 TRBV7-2 TGTGCCAGCAGCTTAAGGCAGGGGGATGAGCAGTTCTTC CASSLRQGDEQFF
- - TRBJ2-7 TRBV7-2 TGTGCCAGCAGCTTAGAAAACGGCTACGAGCAGTACTTC CASSLENGYEQYF
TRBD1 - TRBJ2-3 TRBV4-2 TGTGCCAGCAGCCAAGATATCCCGGACAGGGTGCGGACAGATACGCAGTATTTT CASSQDIPDRVRTDTQYF
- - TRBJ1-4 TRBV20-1 TGCAGTGCCCCGGAATCAGGGCAAGGGGTTTTT CSAPESGQGVF
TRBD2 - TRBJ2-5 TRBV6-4 TGTGCCAGCAGTGAGCTAGCGGGAGCTGGGACCCAGTACTTC CASSELAGAGTQYF
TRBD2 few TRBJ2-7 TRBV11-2 TGTGCCAGCAGCTCAGCCGGGACTAGCGGGAGCTACGAGCAGTACTTC CASSSAGTSGSYEQYF
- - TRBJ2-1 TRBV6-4 TGTGCCAGCAGGAGACTAGAGGGTGGTGAGCAGTTCTTC CASRRLEGGEQFF
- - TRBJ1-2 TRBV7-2 TGTGCCAGCAGCTTAGGTGGCAGTAACTATGGCTACACCTTC CASSLGGSNYGYTF
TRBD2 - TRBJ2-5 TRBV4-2 TGTGCCAGCAGCCAAGATCCGGACGGGGGGGGGATAGAGACCCAGTACTTC CASSQDPDGGGIETQYF